One sample yielded the 17 T cell receptor beta chains listed below, sequenced in a study of beta chain features in type 1 diabetes. Sequencing targeted expressed TCRB transcripts, as all isolated RNA had been reverse transcribed. Generated by immunoSEQ multiplex PCR, the TCRdb table keeps only in-frame clones and is missing some. Of hundreds of thousands of clones in the sample, more than 13% are singletons; the top ten hold nearly 0.04%. These TCRs' antigens remain unknown. The study, taken as a whole, reports: In every one of the four CD4+ subsets, TCRB CDR3s were moderately but significantly shorter in Type 1 diabetes patients.

Sequences were obtained from naive CD4+ T cells from blood. The receptor source for this set is a man aged 18 to 29 with type 1 diabetes.

Only a few counts were recorded for this clone. This chain joins TRBV5-4 and TRBJ2-3, with 13 bases aligning to TRBD2. V dropped 4 bases and J dropped 5; count of bases not matched to a gene: 7. Per the germline V gene, CDR1 is SGHNT and CDR2 is YYREEE (reference sequence). The CDR3 contains 16 residues. CDR3 region: CASSDTGLAGQDTQYF. The CDR3 nucleotides are TGTGCCAGCAGCGACACGGGACTAGCGGGACAAGATACGCAGTATTTT.

This clone was seen a handful of times. The gene calls are TRBV14 and TRBJ1-2; D is unresolved. CDR1 SGHDN and CDR2 FVKESK come from the germline V gene. The CDR3 sequence is 13 residues long. Trimming stripped 4 bases from V and 6 bases from J, with 12 bases between. The CDR3 nucleotides read TGTGCCAGCAGCCTTCAAGTCTCCAATGGCTACACCTTC. As protein: CASSLQVSNGYTF.

This clone appeared a few times. V usage is TRBV30 and J usage is TRBJ2-7; D may be TRBD1 or TRBD2 (6 bases each). Trimming took 3 bases from V and 2 from J, leaving 17 bases between them. The CDR3 loop spans 15 amino acids. CDR1 GTSNPN and CDR2 SVGIG come from the germline V gene (reference sequence). CDR3 bases: TGTGCCTGGAGCCCGGGGGCGGGGTTGGCCTACGAGCAGTACTTC. Translated: CAWSPGAGLAYEQYF.

This clone occurred many times. Other DNA sequences of this sample code for an identical CDR3. V usage is TRBV29-1 and J usage is TRBJ2-6; D call uncertain. The V gene lost 3 bases and the J gene lost 1 base, with 1 base spanning the gap. CDR3 length: 12 residues. Looked up from germline, CDR1 is SQVTM and CDR2 is ANQGSEA. CDR3 sequence (DNA): TGCAGCGTTGAGTCTGGGGCCAACGTCCTGACTTTC. This encodes CSVESGANVLTF.

This clone was recorded a few times. This chain connects TRBV28 to TRBJ1-4; D is perhaps TRBD1 (5 bases). CDR3 size: 15 residues. V shed 4 bases and J shed 6 bases, with 15 bases lying between them. Looked up from germline, CDR1 is MDHEN and CDR2 is SYDVKM. The CDR3 region has the DNA TGTGCCAGCAGTTATCCGGACACTCGGGATGAAAAACTGTTTTTT. This translates into CASSYPDTRDEKLFF.

This clone was observed a few times. The V gene is TRBV11-3, the J gene TRBJ2-1; 7 positions match TRBD2. V lost 5 bases and J lost 9; bases outside the gene matches: 4. CDR3 length: 12 residues. Germline V gives CDR1 SGHNT, CDR2 YENEEA. CDR3 sequence: CASSRTRTEQFF. CDR3 sequence (DNA): TGTGCCAGCAGCCGGACTAGAACTGAGCAGTTCTTC.

This clone has more than one count but fewer than ten. This chain links TRBV7-9 with TRBJ1-4; the D is unclear. V lost 4 bases and J lost 4, with 10 bases in between. CDR3 length: 14 residues. Germline V CDR1 and CDR2: SEHNR, FQNEAQ (reference sequence). Here the CDR3 reads CASSSSPINEKLFF. The DNA for the CDR3 is TGTGCCAGCAGCTCCTCTCCGATTAATGAAAAACTGTTTTTT.

A few counts support this clone. The J gene is TRBJ2-7, the V gene TRBV5-6, with 9 nucleotides matching TRBD2. Per germline, CDR1 SGHDT and CDR2 YYEEEE. V lost 1 base to trimming and J lost 5 bases; unmatched junction nucleotides: 7. The CDR3 is 15 residues long. The CDR3 protein is CASSLLASGANEQYF. The CDR3 DNA reads as TGTGCCAGCAGCTTGTTGGCTAGCGGGGCCAACGAGCAGTACTTC.

This clone was detected only a few times. This chain joins TRBV5-6 and TRBJ2-7; TRBD1 aligns across 8 bases. CDR3 length: 14 amino acids. V was clipped by 4 bases and J by 5 bases; unmatched bases: 8. The germline V gene has CDR1 SGHDT and CDR2 YYEEEE. The CDR3 loop is CASSDGQGWDEQYF. Written as DNA, the CDR3 is TGTGCCAGCAGCGACGGACAGGGTTGGGACGAGCAGTACTTC.

The chain employs TRBV30 and TRBJ1-4; a weak D match, TRBD1 (5 bases). V was shortened by 3 bases and J by 8 bases, with 13 bases between the two germline ends. Germline lookup yields CDR1 GTSNPN and CDR2 SVGIG (reference sequence). The CDR3 is 13 amino acids. The DNA of the CDR3 is TGTGCCTGGAGGTCCCAGGGTACCGAAAAACTGTTTTTT. Protein sequence: CAWRSQGTEKLFF. Filled out from reference TRBV30 and TRBJ1-4, the complete variable domain reads SQTIHQWPATLVQPVGSPLSLECTVEGTSNPNLYWYRQAAGRGLQLLFYSVGIGQISSEVPQNLSASRPQDRQFILSSKKLLLSDSGFYLCAWRSQGTEKLFFGSGTQLSVL.

This clone appeared a few times. In nucleotides, the CDR3 is TGTGCCAGCAGCTTCGTGGCCACGTACTTACAAGAGACCCAGTACTTC. Encoded protein: CASSFVATYLQETQYF. The gene calls are TRBV7-9 and TRBJ2-5; D not resolved. V lost 3 bases to trimming and J lost 2 bases, with 16 bases between them. The CDR3 contains 16 residues. Germline loops: CDR1 SEHNR, CDR2 FQNEAQ (reference sequence).

The chain couples TRBV29-1 to TRBJ2-5, with D perhaps matching TRBD1 or TRBD2 (5 bases each). The germline V and J ends were trimmed by 3 bases and 1 base, with 9 bases remaining between them. The V gene's germline CDR1 is SQVTM and CDR2 ANQGSEA. The CDR3 covers 13 residues. The CDR3 DNA follows: TGCAGCGTTGAGAGGGGAATCCAAGAGACCCAGTACTTC. Protein product: CSVERGIQETQYF. Together with reference TRBV29-1 and TRBJ2-5, the CDR3 gives the full variable domain: SAVISQKPSRDICQRGTSLTIQCQVDSQVTMMFWYRQQPGQSLTLIATANQGSEATYESGFVIDKFPISRPNLTFSTLTVSNMSPEDSSIYLCSVERGIQETQYFGPGTRLLVL.

The chain carries TRBV6-5 and TRBJ2-7; the match to TRBD1 covers 8 bases. The CDR3 totals 15 residues. V was pared by 2 bases and J by 6 bases, with 9 bases of the junction left unmatched. Germline values: CDR1 MNHEY, CDR2 SVGAGI. Here the CDR3 DNA reads TGTGCCAGCAGTTACCTCGGGACAGGTTTGGGCGAGCAGTACTTC. The encoded protein is CASSYLGTGLGEQYF.

The chain has TRBV30 and TRBJ1-4; weak D call: TRBD1 (6 bases). V lost 7 bases, J lost 5 bases, and 11 bases lay in between. CDR3 length: 12 residues. Germline loops: CDR1 GTSNPN, CDR2 SVGIG (reference sequence). The CDR3 is CALGQRNEKLFF. CDR3 in DNA: TGTGCCTTGGGACAAAGGAATGAAAAACTGTTTTTT.

This clone was recorded only once. This sequence joins TRBV5-1 and TRBJ1-2; 8 bases map to TRBD1. With 3 bases clipped from V and 0 bases from J, the junction kept 4 bases outside the gene matches. The germline CDR1 and CDR2 sequences are SGHRS and YFSETQ. CDR3 length: 15 amino acids. For the CDR3, the DNA is TGCGCCAGCAGCTGGAGGGACAGGCCTAACTATGGCTACACCTTC. Translation: CASSWRDRPNYGYTF.

This clone was picked up one time. The chain employs TRBV7-2 and TRBJ1-1, with 9 nucleotides matching TRBD1. Germline V CDR1 and CDR2: SGHTA, FQGNSA. This CDR3 contains 14 residues. V dropped 4 bases and J dropped 5; count of bases not matched to a gene: 5. In DNA, the CDR3 is TGTGCCAGCAGCTCGACAGGGGGAAGGACTGAAGCTTTCTTT. Translated, it gives CASSSTGGRTEAFF. The whole variable domain, filled in from reference TRBV7-2 and TRBJ1-1, reads GAGVSQSPSNKVTEKGKDVELRCDPISGHTALYWYRQSLGQGLEFLIYFQGNSAPDKSGLPSDRFSAERTGGSVSTLTIQRTQQEDSAVYLCASSSTGGRTEAFFGQGTRLTVV.

V usage is TRBV18 and J usage is TRBJ1-4; 10 bases align to TRBD1. Germline V CDR1 and CDR2: KGHSH, LQKENI. The CDR3 is 13 amino acids. The V segment lost 4 bases and the J segment 8 bases; nucleotides outside the gene matches: 1. The CDR3 spells CASSRTGGEKLFF. CDR3 in DNA: TGTGCCAGCTCACGGACAGGGGGAGAAAAACTGTTTTTT.